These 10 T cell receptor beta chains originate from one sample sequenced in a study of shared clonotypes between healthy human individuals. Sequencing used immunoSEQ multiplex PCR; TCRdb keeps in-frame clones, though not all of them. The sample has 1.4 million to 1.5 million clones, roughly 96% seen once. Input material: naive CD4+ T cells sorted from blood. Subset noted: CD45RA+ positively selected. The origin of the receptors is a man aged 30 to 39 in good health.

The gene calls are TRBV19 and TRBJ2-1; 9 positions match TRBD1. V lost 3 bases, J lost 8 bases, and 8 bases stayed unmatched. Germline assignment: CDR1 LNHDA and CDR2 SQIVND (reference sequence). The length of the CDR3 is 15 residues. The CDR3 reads CASSIGGQGRYEQFF. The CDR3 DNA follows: TGTGCCAGTAGTATTGGGGGACAGGGAAGGTATGAGCAGTTCTTC.

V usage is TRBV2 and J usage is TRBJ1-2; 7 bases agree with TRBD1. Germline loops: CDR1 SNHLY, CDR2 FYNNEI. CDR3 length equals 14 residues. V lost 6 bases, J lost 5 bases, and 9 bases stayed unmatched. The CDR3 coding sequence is TGTGCCAGCAGCGCCCGACAGGGACGATATGGCTACACCTTC. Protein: CASSARQGRYGYTF. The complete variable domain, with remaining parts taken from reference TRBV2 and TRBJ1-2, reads EPEVTQTPSHQVTQMGQEVILRCVPISNHLYFYWYRQILGQKVEFLVSFYNNEISEKSEIFDDQFSVERPDGSNFTLKIRSTKLEDSAMYFCASSARQGRYGYTFGSGTRLTVV.

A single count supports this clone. Here the CDR3 reads CASSYLLRGYNEQFF. The CDR3 DNA reads TGTGCCAGCAGTTACCTGTTACGGGGCTACAATGAGCAGTTCTTC. V gene TRBV6-5 combines with J gene TRBJ2-1; D perhaps matches TRBD2 (5 bases). This CDR3 has 15 residues. Trimming stripped 2 bases from V and 3 bases from J, with 11 bases between. Germline V CDR1 and CDR2: MNHEY, SVGAGI.

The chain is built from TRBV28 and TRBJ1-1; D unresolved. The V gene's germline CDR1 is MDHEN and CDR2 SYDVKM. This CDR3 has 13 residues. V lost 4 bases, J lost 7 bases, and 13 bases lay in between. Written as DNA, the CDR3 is TGTGCCAGCAGTTGGGTAAGAGGTATTGAAGCTTTCTTT. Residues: CASSWVRGIEAFF.

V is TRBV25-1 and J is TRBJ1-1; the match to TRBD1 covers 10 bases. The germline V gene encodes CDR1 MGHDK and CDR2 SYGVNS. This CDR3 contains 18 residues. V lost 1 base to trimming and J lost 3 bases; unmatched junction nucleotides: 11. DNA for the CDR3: TGTGCCAGCAGTGAATGGATAACGGCCGGGACAGGGGACACTGAAGCTTTCTTT. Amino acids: CASSEWITAGTGDTEAFF.

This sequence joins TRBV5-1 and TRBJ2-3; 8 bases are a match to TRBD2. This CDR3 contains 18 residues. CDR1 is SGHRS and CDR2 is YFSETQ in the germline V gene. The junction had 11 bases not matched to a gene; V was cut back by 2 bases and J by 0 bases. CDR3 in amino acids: CASSFPGLGFSSTDTQYF. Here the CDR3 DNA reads TGCGCCAGCAGCTTCCCGGGACTAGGTTTTTCGAGCACAGATACGCAGTATTTT.

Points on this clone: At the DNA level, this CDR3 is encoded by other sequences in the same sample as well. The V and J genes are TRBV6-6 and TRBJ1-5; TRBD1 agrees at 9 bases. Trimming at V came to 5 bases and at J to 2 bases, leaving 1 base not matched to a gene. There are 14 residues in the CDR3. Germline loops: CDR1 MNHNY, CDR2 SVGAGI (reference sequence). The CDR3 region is CASSRTGGNQPQHF. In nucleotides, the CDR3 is TGTGCCAGCAGTAGGACAGGGGGCAATCAGCCCCAGCATTTT.

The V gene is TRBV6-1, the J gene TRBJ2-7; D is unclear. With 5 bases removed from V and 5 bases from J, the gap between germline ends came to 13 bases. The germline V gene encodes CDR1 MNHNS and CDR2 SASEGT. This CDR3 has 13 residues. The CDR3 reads CASSTGSGHEQYF. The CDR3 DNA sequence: TGTGCCAGCAGTACCGGGTCCGGGCACGAGCAGTACTTC.

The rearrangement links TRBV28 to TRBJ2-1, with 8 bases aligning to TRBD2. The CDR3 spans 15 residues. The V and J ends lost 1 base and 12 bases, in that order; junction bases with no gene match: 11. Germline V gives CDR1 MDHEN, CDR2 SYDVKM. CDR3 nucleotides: TGTGCCAGCAGTTTATCCTTTAGACTAGCGCCTACGCAGTTCTTC. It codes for CASSLSFRLAPTQFF. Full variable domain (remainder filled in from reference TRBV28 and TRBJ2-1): DVKVTQSSRYLVKRTGEKVFLECVQDMDHENMFWYRQDPGLGLRLIYFSYDVKMKEKGDIPEGYSVSREKKERFSLILESASTNQTSMYLCASSLSFRLAPTQFFGPGTRLTVL.

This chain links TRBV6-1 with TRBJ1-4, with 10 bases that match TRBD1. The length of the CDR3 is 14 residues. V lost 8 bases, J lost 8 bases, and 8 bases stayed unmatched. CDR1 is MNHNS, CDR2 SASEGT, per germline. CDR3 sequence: CASAGGTGEEKLFF. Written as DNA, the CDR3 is TGTGCCAGCGCGGGGGGGACAGGGGAAGAAAAACTGTTTTTT.